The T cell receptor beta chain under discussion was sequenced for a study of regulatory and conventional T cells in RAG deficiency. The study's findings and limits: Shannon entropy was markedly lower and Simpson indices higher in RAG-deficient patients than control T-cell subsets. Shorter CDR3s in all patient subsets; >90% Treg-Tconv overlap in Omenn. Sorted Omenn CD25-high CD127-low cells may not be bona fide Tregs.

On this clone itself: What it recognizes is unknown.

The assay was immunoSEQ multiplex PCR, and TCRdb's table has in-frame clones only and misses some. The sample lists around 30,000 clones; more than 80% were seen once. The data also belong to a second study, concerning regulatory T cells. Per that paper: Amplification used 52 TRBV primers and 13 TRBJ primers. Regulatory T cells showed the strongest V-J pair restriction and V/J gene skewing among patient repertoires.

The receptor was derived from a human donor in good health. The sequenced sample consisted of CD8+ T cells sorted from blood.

DNA for the CDR3: TGTGCCAGCAGTTACTCGGAATCGCAATTTGAGACCCAGTACTTC. It specifies CASSYSESQFETQYF. The rearrangement links TRBV6-5 to TRBJ2-5; D is unclear. CDR1 and CDR2 from the germline V gene are MNHEY and SVGAGI. The CDR3 length is 15 residues. Deletions cut 0 bases from V and 5 bases from J, with 13 bases between.